This T cell receptor beta chain was documented in a study of blood T cell repertoires in COVID-19. Turning to the study itself: Acute-phase and convalescent COVID-19 samples originated in the United States, Italy and Spain. T cells, B-cell-depleted T cells, or PBMCs supplied cDNA or gDNA.

Methods used by the authors: Amplifying reference gene primers gave estimates of nucleated cell counts. Using immunoSEQ multiplex PCR, the repertoire was profiled, and TCRdb retains in-frame clones only, with some absent. V and J calls and clone size are copied from that table; D and trimming were computed from the DNA. The sample records approximately 74,000 clones, approximately 85% being singletons. V was cut by 0 bases and J by 3 bases, with 9 bases left in between. The germline V gene encodes CDR1 MGHRA and CDR2 YSYEKL. The CDR3 sequence is 15 residues long. This chain links TRBV4-1 with TRBJ2-1; D unclear. The TCR sequence derives from a man aged 65 to 79 with acute or convalescent COVID-19. The source material was peripheral blood. In nucleotides, the CDR3 is TGCGCCAGCAGCCAAGATGGTTACAACTACAATGAGCAGTTCTTC. This translates into CASSQDGYNYNEQFF.